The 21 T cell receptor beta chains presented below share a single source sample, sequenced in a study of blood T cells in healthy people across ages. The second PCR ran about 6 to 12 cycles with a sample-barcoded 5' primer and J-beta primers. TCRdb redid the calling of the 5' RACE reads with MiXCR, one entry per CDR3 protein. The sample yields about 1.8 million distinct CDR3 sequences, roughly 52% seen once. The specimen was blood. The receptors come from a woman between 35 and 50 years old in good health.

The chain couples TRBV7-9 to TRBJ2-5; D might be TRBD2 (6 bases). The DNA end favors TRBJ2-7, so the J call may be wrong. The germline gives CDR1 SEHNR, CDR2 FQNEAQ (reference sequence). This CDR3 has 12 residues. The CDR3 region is CASSSRRAEQYF. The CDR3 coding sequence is TGTGCCAGCAGCTCCCGGAGGGCCGAGCAGTACTTC.

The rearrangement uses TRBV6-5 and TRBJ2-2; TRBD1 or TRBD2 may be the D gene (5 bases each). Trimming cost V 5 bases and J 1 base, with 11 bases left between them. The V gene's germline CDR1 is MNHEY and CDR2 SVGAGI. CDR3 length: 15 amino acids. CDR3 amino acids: CASSHGTWNTGELFF. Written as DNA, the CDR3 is TGTGCCAGCAGTCACGGGACGTGGAACACCGGGGAGCTGTTTTTT.

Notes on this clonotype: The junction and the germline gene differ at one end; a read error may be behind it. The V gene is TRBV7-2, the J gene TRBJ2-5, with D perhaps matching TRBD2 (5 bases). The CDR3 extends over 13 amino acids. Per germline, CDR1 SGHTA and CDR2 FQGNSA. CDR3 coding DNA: TGTGCCAGCAGTTTAGATCTGGGTTGGGAGCAGTACTTC. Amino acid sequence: CASSLDLGWEQYF.

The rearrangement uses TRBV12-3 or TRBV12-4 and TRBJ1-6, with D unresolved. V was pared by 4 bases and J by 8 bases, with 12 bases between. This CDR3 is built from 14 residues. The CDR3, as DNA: TGTGCCAGCAGTTGGAGTAGAAGTGATTCACCCCTCCACTTT. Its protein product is CASSWSRSDSPLHF.

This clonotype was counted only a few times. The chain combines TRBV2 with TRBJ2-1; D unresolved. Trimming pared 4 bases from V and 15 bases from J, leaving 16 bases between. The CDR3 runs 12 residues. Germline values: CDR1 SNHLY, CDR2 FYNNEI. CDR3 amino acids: CASSVRAGGWFF. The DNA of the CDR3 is TGTGCCAGCAGTGTCAGAGCCGGTGGGTGGTTCTTC.

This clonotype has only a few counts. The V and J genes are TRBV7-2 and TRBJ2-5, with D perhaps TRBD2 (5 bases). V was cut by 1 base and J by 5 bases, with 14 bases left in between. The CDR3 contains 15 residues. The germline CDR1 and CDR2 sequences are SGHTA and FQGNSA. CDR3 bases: TGTGCCAGCAGCTTAGGGAGGAACACAAGGGAGACCCAGTACTTC. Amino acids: CASSLGRNTRETQYF.

CDR3 region: CASRYDRGSSYEQYF. For the CDR3, the DNA is TGTGCCAGCAGATATGACAGGGGATCTTCCTACGAGCAGTACTTC. This chain uses TRBV12-3 or TRBV12-4 with TRBJ2-7; TRBD1 matches at 8 bases. J was trimmed by 1 base and V by 6 bases; bases with no gene match: 8. This CDR3 is 15 amino acids long.

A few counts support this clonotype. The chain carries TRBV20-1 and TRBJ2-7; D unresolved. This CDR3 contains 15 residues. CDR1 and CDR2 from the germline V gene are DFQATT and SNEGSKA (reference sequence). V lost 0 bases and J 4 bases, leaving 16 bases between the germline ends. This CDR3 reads CSARDSLRNHYEQYF. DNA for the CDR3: TGCAGTGCTAGAGATTCGTTGCGGAACCATTACGAGCAGTACTTC.

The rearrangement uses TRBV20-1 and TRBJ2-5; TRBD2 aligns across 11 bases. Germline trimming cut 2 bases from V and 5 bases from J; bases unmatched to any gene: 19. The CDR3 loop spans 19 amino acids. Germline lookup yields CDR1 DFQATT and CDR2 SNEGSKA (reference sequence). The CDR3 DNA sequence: TGCAGTGCTAGAATATTGACTAGCGGGGAGGTGGTTGAGGATGAGACCCAGTACTTC. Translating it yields CSARILTSGEVVEDETQYF.

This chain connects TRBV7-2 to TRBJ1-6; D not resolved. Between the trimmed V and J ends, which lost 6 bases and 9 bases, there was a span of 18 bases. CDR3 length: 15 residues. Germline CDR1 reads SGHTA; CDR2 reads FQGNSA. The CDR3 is CASRANSPRSSPLHF. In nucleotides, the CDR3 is TGTGCCAGCAGAGCAAACTCCCCCCGGAGTTCACCCCTCCACTTT. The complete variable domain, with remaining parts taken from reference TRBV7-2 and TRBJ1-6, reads GAGVSQSPSNKVTEKGKDVELRCDPISGHTALYWYRQSLGQGLEFLIYFQGNSAPDKSGLPSDRFSAERTGGSVSTLTIQRTQQEDSAVYLCASRANSPRSSPLHFGNGTRLTVT.

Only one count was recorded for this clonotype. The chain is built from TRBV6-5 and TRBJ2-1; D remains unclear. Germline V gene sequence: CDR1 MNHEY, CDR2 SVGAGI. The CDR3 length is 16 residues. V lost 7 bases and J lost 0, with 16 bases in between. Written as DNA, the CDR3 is TGTGCCAGCACCCCGAGAAGGGCAAGCTCCTACAATGAGCAGTTCTTC. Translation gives CASTPRRASSYNEQFF.

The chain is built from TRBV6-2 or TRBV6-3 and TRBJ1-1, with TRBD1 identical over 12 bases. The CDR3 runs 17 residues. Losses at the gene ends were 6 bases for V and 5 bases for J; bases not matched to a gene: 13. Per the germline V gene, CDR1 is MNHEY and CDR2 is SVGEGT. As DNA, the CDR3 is TGTGCCAGCAGACGGGGACAGGGGGCTGTTTTCCCTACTGAAGCTTTCTTT. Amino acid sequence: CASRRGQGAVFPTEAFF.

DNA of the CDR3: TGTGCCAGCAGCTTAGGGGCGGAAATAGCTAGCACAGATACGCAGTATTTT. Residues: CASSLGAEIASTDTQYF. The chain has TRBV7-8 and TRBJ2-3; no clear D. Trimming shortened V by 1 base and J by 0 bases, and 14 bases separated the two germline ends. The CDR3 runs 17 residues. CDR1 and CDR2 from the germline V gene are SGHVS and FQNEAQ.

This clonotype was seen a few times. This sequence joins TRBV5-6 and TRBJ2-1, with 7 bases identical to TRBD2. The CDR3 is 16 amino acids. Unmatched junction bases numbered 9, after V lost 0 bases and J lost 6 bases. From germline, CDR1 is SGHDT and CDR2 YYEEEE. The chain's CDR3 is CASSLAIGRLANEQFF. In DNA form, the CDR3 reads TGTGCCAGCAGCTTGGCAATAGGGCGACTAGCCAATGAGCAGTTCTTC.

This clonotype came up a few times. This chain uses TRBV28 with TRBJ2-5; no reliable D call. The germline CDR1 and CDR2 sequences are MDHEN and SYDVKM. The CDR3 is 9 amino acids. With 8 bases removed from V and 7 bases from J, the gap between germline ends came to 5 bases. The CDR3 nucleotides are TGTGCCAGCGGGCCGACCCAGTACTTC. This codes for CASGPTQYF.

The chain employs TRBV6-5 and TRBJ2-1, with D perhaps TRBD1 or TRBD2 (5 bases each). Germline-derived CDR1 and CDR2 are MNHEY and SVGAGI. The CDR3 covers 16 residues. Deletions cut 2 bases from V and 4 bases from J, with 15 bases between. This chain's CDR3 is CASSYLGGGHYNEQFF. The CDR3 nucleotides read TGTGCCAGCAGTTACCTGGGTGGGGGTCATTACAATGAGCAGTTCTTC.

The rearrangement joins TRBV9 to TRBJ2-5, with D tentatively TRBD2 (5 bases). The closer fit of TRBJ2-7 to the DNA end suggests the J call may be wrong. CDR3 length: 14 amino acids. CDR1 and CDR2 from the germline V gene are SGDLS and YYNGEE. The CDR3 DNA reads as TGTGCCAGCAGCGGGACTCCCTTTCACTACGAGCAGTACTTC. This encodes CASSGTPFHYEQYF.

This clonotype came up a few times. As DNA, the CDR3 is TGCAGTGCGAAAACAGGGGGCGGTGAGCAGTTCTTC. This encodes CSAKTGGGEQFF. J is TRBJ2-1 and V is TRBV20-1, with 9 bases identical to TRBD1. The CDR3 runs 12 residues. V was pared by 6 bases and J by 9 bases, with 6 bases of the junction left unmatched. The germline CDR1 and CDR2 sequences are DFQATT and SNEGSKA (reference sequence).

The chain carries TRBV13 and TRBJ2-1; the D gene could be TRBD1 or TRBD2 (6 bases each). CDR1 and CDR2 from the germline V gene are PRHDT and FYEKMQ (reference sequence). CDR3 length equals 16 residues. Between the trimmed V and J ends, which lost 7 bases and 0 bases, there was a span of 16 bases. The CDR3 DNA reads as TGTGCCAGCAACCTTAGGGGGGTCAGCTCCTACAATGAGCAGTTCTTC. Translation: CASNLRGVSSYNEQFF.

The CDR3 is CSAGKQGNYGYTF. The CDR3 region has the DNA TGCAGTGCGGGCAAACAGGGGAACTATGGCTACACCTTC. The V and J genes are TRBV20-1 and TRBJ1-2; 7 bases map to TRBD1. The CDR3 runs 13 residues. After removal of 6 bases from V and 2 bases from J, the junction contained 6 bases not matched to a gene. Germline assignment: CDR1 DFQATT and CDR2 SNEGSKA (reference sequence).

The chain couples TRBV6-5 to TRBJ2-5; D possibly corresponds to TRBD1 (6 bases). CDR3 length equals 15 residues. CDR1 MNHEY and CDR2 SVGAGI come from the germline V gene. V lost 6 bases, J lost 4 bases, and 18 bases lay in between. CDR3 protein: CASSSQGQRGETQYF. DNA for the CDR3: TGTGCCAGCAGCTCACAGGGCCAAAGGGGAGAGACCCAGTACTTC.